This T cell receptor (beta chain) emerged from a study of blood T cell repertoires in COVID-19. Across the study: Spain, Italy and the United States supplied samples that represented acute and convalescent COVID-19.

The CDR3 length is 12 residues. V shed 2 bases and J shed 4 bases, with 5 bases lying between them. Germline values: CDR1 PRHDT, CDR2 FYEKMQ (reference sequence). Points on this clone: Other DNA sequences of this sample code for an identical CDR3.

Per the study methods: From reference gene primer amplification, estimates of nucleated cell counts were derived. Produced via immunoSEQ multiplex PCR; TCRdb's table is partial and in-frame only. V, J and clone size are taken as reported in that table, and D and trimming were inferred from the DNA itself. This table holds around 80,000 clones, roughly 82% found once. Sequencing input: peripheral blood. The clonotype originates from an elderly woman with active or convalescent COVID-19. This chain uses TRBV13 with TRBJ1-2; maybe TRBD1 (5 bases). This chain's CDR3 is CASSLQGYGYTF. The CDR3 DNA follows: TGTGCCAGCAGCTTACAGGGCTATGGCTACACCTTC.